The 26 T cell receptor beta chains presented below share a single source sample, sequenced in a study of cytomegalovirus exposure and HLA in healthy donors. Generated by immunoSEQ multiplex PCR, the TCRdb table keeps only in-frame clones and is missing some. Seen here are some 60,000 clones, approximately 96% observed once, and the top ten hold around 0.9%. Sequencing used PBMCs. These receptors were collected from a man aged 18 to 30 in good health and CMV-seronegative.

CDR3 sequence reads: CASRPNPGQGFRRHGYTF. CDR3 DNA sequence: TGTGCAAGTCGCCCCAATCCGGGACAGGGTTTTCGACGACATGGCTACACCTTC. The chain uses TRBV12-2 and TRBJ1-2; no check of the table's D call, TRBD1, against the DNA was made. TRBV12-2 is described as a pseudogene. The CDR3 has 18 amino acids.

The chain has TRBV6-6 and TRBJ1-2, with TRBD1 matching 9 bases. Germline CDR1 MNHNY, CDR2 SVGAGI (reference sequence). This CDR3 spans 14 amino acids. After removal of 5 bases from V and 4 bases from J, the junction contained 5 bases not matched to a gene. The CDR3 is CASSTGGAGYGYTF. In DNA form, the CDR3 reads TGTGCCAGCAGTACAGGGGGCGCAGGCTATGGCTACACCTTC.

The CDR3 region has the DNA TGCGCCAGCAGCTTCCGGGACTCGACCTACGAGCAGTACTTC. Translating gives CASSFRDSTYEQYF. The rearrangement uses TRBV5-1 and TRBJ2-7; perhaps TRBD2 as D (6 bases). This CDR3 is 14 amino acids long. The ends were cut back, 2 bases at V and 2 bases at J, with 11 bases in the middle. Germline CDR1 and CDR2: SGHRS and YFSETQ.

The rearrangement joins TRBV7-6 to TRBJ2-7; 8 nucleotides agree with TRBD2. Trimming removed 1 base from V and 4 bases from J; junction bases left unmatched: 6. CDR3 length equals 15 residues. Per the germline V gene, CDR1 is SGHVS and CDR2 is FNYEAQ. CDR3 sequence (DNA): TGTGCCAGCAGCTTAGAATACGGGAGGGCTTACGAGCAGTACTTC. Translated, it gives CASSLEYGRAYEQYF.

This chain connects TRBV29-1 to TRBJ2-1; 7 positions match TRBD1. V lost 3 bases, J lost 6 bases, and 8 bases stayed unmatched. This CDR3 contains 14 residues. The germline V gene has CDR1 SQVTM and CDR2 ANQGSEA. The CDR3: CSVETGPIPNEQFF. CDR3 DNA: TGCAGCGTTGAGACAGGGCCGATCCCCAATGAGCAGTTCTTC.

The J gene is TRBJ2-6, the V gene TRBV6-1; D perhaps matches TRBD2 (6 bases). The CDR3 is 14 amino acids. Germline V lookup: CDR1 MNHNS, CDR2 SASEGT. The CDR3 nucleotides are TGTGCTACTGAACGGGGGAGCGGGGCCAACGTCCTGACTTTC. This translates into CATERGSGANVLTF.

V and J are TRBV7-9 and TRBJ1-2, with 9 nucleotides matching TRBD1. This CDR3 comprises 15 residues. In germline, CDR1 is SEHNR, CDR2 FQNEAQ (reference sequence). J gave up 8 bases and V 5 bases, and 12 bases lay outside the gene matches. Here the CDR3 DNA reads TGTGCCAGCAGCCCTCCCGGGACAGGGACAGGGGGCTACACCTTC. It is translated as CASSPPGTGTGGYTF.

The chain combines TRBV28 with TRBJ2-7, with D possibly being TRBD2 (6 bases). From germline, CDR1 is MDHEN and CDR2 SYDVKM. CDR3 size: 14 residues. Trimming took off 5 bases at V and 2 bases at J, with 13 bases between the two ends. CDR3 coding DNA: TGTGCCAGCAGTCAACTAGCAGAAACCTACGAGCAGTACTTC. This codes for CASSQLAETYEQYF.

The chain is built from TRBV27 and TRBJ1-2, with 10 bases identical to TRBD1. The germline V gene encodes CDR1 MNHEY and CDR2 SMNVEV (reference sequence). The length of the CDR3 is 14 residues. J lost 7 bases, V lost 8 bases, and 10 bases had no gene match. The CDR3 loop reads CASRTTGQGVGYTF. DNA for the CDR3: TGTGCCAGCCGAACAACTGGACAGGGGGTTGGCTACACCTTC.

The V gene is TRBV6-1, the J gene TRBJ2-7, with 12 bases lining up with TRBD2. CDR3 size: 14 residues. Germline V gene sequence: CDR1 MNHNS, CDR2 SASEGT. V lost 10 bases and J lost 4; bases outside the gene matches: 8. This chain's CDR3 is CATLGLAGRYEQYF. For the CDR3, the DNA is TGTGCCACACTAGGACTAGCGGGAAGGTACGAGCAGTACTTC.

The V call is TRBV27, the J call TRBJ2-7, with D unclear. The V and J ends lost 3 bases and 0 bases respectively, with 9 bases between them. The V gene's germline CDR1 is MNHEY and CDR2 SMNVEV (reference sequence). CDR3 length: 14 residues. The CDR3 here is CASSLAFPSYEQYF. The CDR3 DNA reads TGTGCCAGCAGTTTGGCTTTTCCCTCCTACGAGCAGTACTTC.

The chain combines TRBV15 with TRBJ2-5, with 8 bases identical to TRBD1. The CDR3 sequence is 13 residues long. Looked up from germline, CDR1 is LNHNV and CDR2 is YYDKDF (reference sequence). The trim removed 0 bases at V and 11 bases at J, leaving 5 bases unmatched. The CDR3 nucleotides read TGTGCCACCAGCAGAGAGGGACAGGCGTTGCAGTACTTC. Residues: CATSREGQALQYF.

This clone appeared once. The chain recombines TRBV29-1 with TRBJ2-5, with D perhaps TRBD1 (8 bases). The V gene lost 4 bases and the J gene lost 5 bases, with 14 bases spanning the gap. This CDR3 region has 13 residues. Germline values: CDR1 SQVTM, CDR2 ANQGSEA. CDR3 nucleotide sequence: TGCAGCGTTGCACAGGGGGGGACCGAGACCCAGTACTTC. Encoded protein: CSVAQGGTETQYF.

The chain joins TRBV10-2 to TRBJ1-4; 9 bases are a match to TRBD1. CDR1 and CDR2 from the germline V gene are WSHSY and SAAADI. V dropped 2 bases and J dropped 8; count of bases not matched to a gene: 3. The CDR3 has 14 residues. The CDR3 is CASSEGQGREKLFF. In DNA, the CDR3 is TGCGCCAGCAGTGAGGGACAGGGGAGGGAAAAACTGTTTTTT.

The chain has TRBV2 and TRBJ1-5; 7 nucleotides align to TRBD1. After removal of 6 bases from V and 2 bases from J, the junction contained 4 bases not matched to a gene. Germline V gene data show CDR1 as SNHLY and CDR2 as FYNNEI. The CDR3 is 14 amino acids. This CDR3 is CASRGGQGNQPQHF. DNA of the CDR3: TGTGCCAGCAGGGGAGGACAGGGCAATCAGCCCCAGCATTTT.

The gene calls are TRBV6-1 and TRBJ1-5; D is unresolved. CDR3 size: 15 residues. The V end was cut by 1 base, the J end by 6 bases, with 13 bases between. From germline, CDR1 is MNHNS and CDR2 SASEGT. CDR3: CASSEGPVRGQPQHF. CDR3 nucleotide sequence: TGTGCCAGCAGTGAAGGTCCAGTCCGGGGTCAGCCCCAGCATTTT.

This clone is a singleton in its sample. V is TRBV2 and J is TRBJ2-5; 13 bases align to TRBD2. Germline CDR1 is SNHLY and CDR2 is FYNNEI. The CDR3 has 15 residues. Trimming cost V 6 bases and J 5 bases; bases outside gene matches: 6. This chain's CDR3 is CASRPGLAGRETQYF. CDR3 nucleotides: TGTGCCAGCAGGCCGGGACTAGCGGGACGGGAGACCCAGTACTTC.

The chain uses TRBV5-1 and TRBJ1-2; 7 positions agree with TRBD1. V lost 0 bases and J lost 2; bases outside the gene matches: 10. The CDR3 length is 17 residues. Germline V gene data show CDR1 as SGHRS and CDR2 as YFSETQ. CDR3 DNA: TGCGCCAGCAGCTTGGTACCCCAAATACAGGGGAACTATGGCTACACCTTC. Encoded protein: CASSLVPQIQGNYGYTF.

J is TRBJ1-1 and V is TRBV7-2; D is perhaps TRBD1 (6 bases). The CDR3 sequence is 14 residues long. The germline V gene encodes CDR1 SGHTA and CDR2 FQGNSA. Trimming left V 6 bases short and J 0 bases short, with 11 bases between. The CDR3 spells CASSLQGVNTEAFF. CDR3 nucleotides: TGTGCCAGCAGTTTACAGGGCGTGAACACTGAAGCTTTCTTT.

This chain connects TRBV2 to TRBJ1-6; D is uncertain. CDR3 length equals 13 residues. Germline V gives CDR1 SNHLY, CDR2 FYNNEI. V lost 3 bases and J 7 bases, leaving 7 bases between the germline ends. The DNA of the CDR3 is TGTGCCAGCAGTGAGGAGGTCAATTCACCCCTCCACTTT. Translated, it gives CASSEEVNSPLHF.

This clone was seen once. CDR3: CASSRIDRAGNTIYF. Here the CDR3 DNA reads TGTGCCAGCAGCCGCATCGACAGAGCTGGAAACACCATATATTTT. J is TRBJ1-3 and V is TRBV6-5; maybe TRBD1 (5 bases). This CDR3 comprises 15 residues. Germline assignment: CDR1 MNHEY and CDR2 SVGAGI. Trimming removed 6 bases from V and 2 bases from J, with 14 bases in between.

The J gene is TRBJ2-5, the V gene TRBV30, with 10 bases identical to TRBD2. The CDR3 sequence is 14 residues long. Losses at the gene ends were 2 bases for V and 1 base for J; bases not matched to a gene: 1. Germline V gene lookup returns CDR1 GTSNPN and CDR2 SVGIG (reference sequence). The CDR3 sequence is CAWSSGRAQETQYF. The CDR3 DNA follows: TGTGCCTGGAGTAGCGGGAGGGCCCAAGAGACCCAGTACTTC.

V gene TRBV28 combines with J gene TRBJ2-4, with TRBD1 matching 9 bases. The CDR3 contains 19 residues. Germline CDR1 and CDR2: MDHEN and SYDVKM. J gave up 0 bases and V 5 bases, and 14 bases lay outside the gene matches. The CDR3 loop is CASSGLRDRVYLAKNIQYF. The CDR3 DNA follows: TGTGCCAGCAGTGGACTACGGGACAGGGTCTACCTAGCCAAAAACATTCAGTACTTC.

V and J are TRBV10-3 and TRBJ2-5; 7 nucleotides align to TRBD1. The CDR3 totals 15 residues. Germline CDR1 and CDR2: ENHRY and SYGVKD. V was pared by 1 base and J by 3 bases, with 5 bases of the junction left unmatched. The CDR3 loop is CAISELRGQEETQYF. The CDR3 DNA follows: TGTGCCATCAGTGAGTTGAGGGGGCAGGAAGAGACCCAGTACTTC.

The J gene is TRBJ1-1, the V gene TRBV5-1, with D perhaps TRBD1 (5 bases). With 1 base removed from V and 5 bases from J, the gap between germline ends came to 12 bases. The length of the CDR3 is 14 residues. In germline, CDR1 is SGHRS, CDR2 YFSETQ. CDR3 sequence reads: CASSLRQMGTEAFF. The CDR3 DNA reads as TGCGCCAGCAGCTTGAGACAGATGGGGACTGAAGCTTTCTTT.

The genes are TRBV15 and TRBJ1-2; D is unclear. The CDR3 is 18 residues long. V dropped 0 bases and J dropped 6 bases, with 23 bases sitting between them. Germline V CDR1 and CDR2: LNHNV, YYDKDF (reference sequence). The CDR3 region is CATSRDLIDLLKTDGYTF. The DNA for the CDR3 is TGTGCCACCAGCAGAGATCTCATTGATCTTCTAAAAACGGATGGCTACACCTTC.